The next 13 T cell receptor beta chains were all read from a single sample in a study of blood T cell repertoires in COVID-19. This table comes from immunoSEQ multiplex PCR, and its TCRdb copy is limited to in-frame clones, with some not included. The table lists around 370,000 clones, 85% to 90% of them singletons, with 6.5% in the top ten. Material for sequencing was peripheral blood. The receptor set was obtained from a man aged 18 to 29 with active or convalescent COVID-19.

This clone has only one observation. The chain has TRBV5-4 and TRBJ2-5, with 14 bases aligning to TRBD2. This CDR3 contains 17 residues. Germline V gene sequence: CDR1 SGHNT, CDR2 YYREEE (reference sequence). The V gene end was trimmed by 2 bases and the J gene end by 7 bases; junction bases not matched to a gene: 10. The CDR3 reads CASSFGGLAGASGTQYF. CDR3 DNA sequence: TGTGCCAGCAGCTTCGGGGGACTAGCGGGAGCGTCTGGGACCCAGTACTTC.

V and J are TRBV10-1 and TRBJ1-2, with D possibly matching TRBD1 (6 bases). V lost 10 bases and J 1 base, leaving 25 bases between the germline ends. From germline, CDR1 is WNHNN and CDR2 SYGVQD (reference sequence). This CDR3 spans 17 amino acids. The CDR3 loop is CAKGQHGGRNNNYGYTF. Here the CDR3 DNA reads TGCGCCAAGGGCCAACACGGGGGGCGAAATAATAACTATGGCTACACCTTC.

This chain joins TRBV6-1 and TRBJ1-4; D remains unclear. The germline V gene has CDR1 MNHNS and CDR2 SASEGT. Trimming stripped 1 base from V and 11 bases from J, with 17 bases between. The CDR3 has 15 residues. The CDR3 region has the DNA TGTGCCAGCAGTGAAGAACAGCTGCTTCCCTGGAAACTGTTTTTT. It yields the protein CASSEEQLLPWKLFF.

This chain joins TRBV14 and TRBJ2-7; D is unclear. V was pared by 6 bases and J by 3 bases, with 15 bases between. In germline, CDR1 is SGHDN, CDR2 FVKESK. The CDR3 consists of 14 residues. CDR3: CASSPGFPRYEQYF. The CDR3 nucleotides read TGTGCCAGCAGTCCGGGTTTTCCCCGCTACGAGCAGTACTTC.

V and J are TRBV5-1 and TRBJ2-7; D may be TRBD1 (6 bases). Looked up from germline, CDR1 is SGHRS and CDR2 is YFSETQ. CDR3 length equals 16 residues. Trimming stripped 7 bases from V and 0 bases from J, with 20 bases between. CDR3 residues: CASRPPGTQASYEQYF. The DNA of the CDR3 is TGCGCCAGCCGCCCCCCGGGGACACAGGCCTCCTACGAGCAGTACTTC. The full variable domain, its missing parts supplied by reference TRBV5-1 and TRBJ2-7, is KAGVTQTPRYLIKTRGQQVTLSCSPISGHRSVSWYQQTPGQGLQFLFEYFSETQRNKGNFPGRFSGRQFSNSRSEMNVSTLELGDSALYLCASRPPGTQASYEQYFGPGTRLTVT.

The chain recombines TRBV7-9 with TRBJ1-1; TRBD1 agrees at 8 bases. The CDR3 contains 15 residues. CDR1 is SEHNR, CDR2 FQNEAQ, per germline (reference sequence). V shed 4 bases and J 5 bases; nucleotides not matched to a gene: 9. CDR3 amino acids: CASSWGQAGGTEAFF. CDR3 bases: TGTGCCAGCAGCTGGGGACAGGCAGGGGGTACTGAAGCTTTCTTT.

The V and J genes are TRBV7-3 and TRBJ2-1; 9 positions agree with TRBD2. Germline V gene sequence: CDR1 SGHTA, CDR2 FQGTGA. The V and J ends lost 2 bases and 3 bases, in that order; junction bases with no gene match: 5. This CDR3 has 16 residues. CDR3 sequence (DNA): TGTGCCAGCAGCTTACTAGGACTAGCGAGCTACAATGAGCAGTTCTTC. Residues: CASSLLGLASYNEQFF.

This clone was picked up a small number of times. V is TRBV9 and J is TRBJ2-3; possibly TRBD2 for D (6 bases). V lost 2 bases, J lost 3 bases, and 10 bases lay in between. The length of the CDR3 is 14 residues. CDR1 and CDR2 (germline): SGDLS, YYNGEE. CDR3: CASSVGSGTDTQYF. DNA for the CDR3: TGTGCCAGCAGCGTCGGAAGCGGGACAGATACGCAGTATTTT.

The V and J genes are TRBV7-2 and TRBJ2-1; possibly TRBD1 for D (6 bases). The CDR3 length is 17 residues. From germline, CDR1 is SGHTA and CDR2 FQGNSA. V lost 1 base to trimming and J lost 7 bases, with 20 bases between them. The chain's CDR3 is CASSLEFGTLQGNEQFF. In DNA, the CDR3 is TGTGCCAGCAGCTTAGAATTTGGGACACTCCAAGGGAATGAGCAGTTCTTC.

On this clone itself: A clone one base away is much larger, so this may be a read error. The CDR3 nucleotides are TGTGCCAGCAGTTACCGGGAGCACACTGAAGCTTTCTTT. Amino acid sequence: CASSYREHTEAFF. This sequence joins TRBV6-5 and TRBJ1-1; D is uncertain. The V end was cut by 2 bases, the J end by 3 bases, with 7 bases between. CDR1 MNHEY and CDR2 SVGAGI come from the germline V gene. CDR3 length: 13 residues.

The chain is built from TRBV9 and TRBJ1-1; 7 bases are a match to TRBD1. Germline CDR1 reads SGDLS; CDR2 reads YYNGEE. Unmatched junction bases numbered 4, after V lost 4 bases and J lost 1 base. This CDR3 has 14 amino acids. The CDR3 sequence: CASSTRTGNTEAFF. In nucleotides, the CDR3 is TGTGCCAGCAGCACTCGGACAGGGAACACTGAAGCTTTCTTT.

The chain has TRBV29-1 and TRBJ1-2; possibly TRBD1 for D (5 bases). The CDR3 has 13 residues. CDR1 and CDR2 (germline): SQVTM, ANQGSEA. V lost 3 bases, J lost 4 bases, and 12 bases lay in between. Written as DNA, the CDR3 is TGCAGCGTTGACTGGGACTTGGGCTATGGCTACACCTTC. Amino acids: CSVDWDLGYGYTF.

This clone was detected only once. CDR3 amino acids: CASSESGDYEQYF. CDR3 DNA sequence: TGTGCCAGCAGTGAATCGGGAGACTACGAGCAGTACTTC. The chain combines TRBV25-1 with TRBJ2-7, with D maybe TRBD2 (6 bases). Trimming took 1 base from V and 3 from J, leaving 7 bases between them. Looked up from germline, CDR1 is MGHDK and CDR2 is SYGVNS. The CDR3 is 13 residues long.